This entry lists 2 T cell receptor beta chains sequenced from one sample in a study of T cell responses to AZD1222 COVID-19 vaccine. Generated by immunoSEQ multiplex PCR, the TCRdb table keeps only in-frame clones and is missing some. The table shows 150,000 to 200,000 clones, with roughly 94% occurring only once. Source: peripheral blood, taken on day 0 of AZD1222 vaccination. The receptors stem from an adult in good health.

For the CDR3, the DNA is TGTGCCATCAGTTTGACTAGCGACAGCACAGATACGCAGTATTTT. This codes for CAISLTSDSTDTQYF. The chain recombines TRBV10-3 with TRBJ2-3, with TRBD2 matching 8 bases. Trimming cost V 5 bases and J 0 bases; bases outside gene matches: 4. The CDR3 consists of 15 residues. In germline, CDR1 is ENHRY, CDR2 SYGVKD.

The genes are TRBV6-5 and TRBJ1-6; D unclear. CDR1 is MNHEY, CDR2 SVGAGI, per germline. Trimming removed 8 bases at V and 1 base at J, with 6 bases between. The CDR3 covers 13 residues. CDR3 nucleotide sequence: TGTGCCAGCGGAAGGTCCTATAATTCACCCCTCCACTTT. Translating gives CASGRSYNSPLHF.